Described below is a single TCR beta chain sequence and its context. Antigen unknown. Patients aged 18 to 65 with hyperthyroidism were newly diagnosed, with duration under 2 months. Clinical symptoms, serum thyroxine, TRAb, thyroid ultrasound and orbital computed tomography informed diagnoses. These data belong to a study of T cells in Graves' hyperthyroidism and ophthalmopathy. TCR beta CDR3 sequences were amplified from RNA transcripts. TCR CDR3 regions were first amplified by RT-PCR with HTBI primers. TCRdb analysed the multiplex PCR reads with MiXCR anew, one entry per CDR3 protein. The sample has under 400,000 distinct CDR3 sequences, roughly 23% seen once. General observations from the study: Ophthalmopathy cases were set apart from stable hyperthyroidism by a 13 V-J model. Most clonotypes expanded in thyroid above 0.001 were likewise present in blood.

The germline V gene encodes CDR1 SGHDT and CDR2 YYEEEE. V dropped 3 bases and J dropped 4; count of bases not matched to a gene: 3. The CDR3 runs 15 residues. Input material: blood. The receptor's source is a woman in her 50s with Graves' hyperthyroidism. The chain has TRBV5-6 and TRBJ2-6; 8 bases are a match to TRBD1. The CDR3 reads CASSWTGSGANVLTF. In DNA form, the CDR3 reads TGTGCCAGCAGCTGGACAGGGTCCGGGGCCAACGTCCTGACTTTC.